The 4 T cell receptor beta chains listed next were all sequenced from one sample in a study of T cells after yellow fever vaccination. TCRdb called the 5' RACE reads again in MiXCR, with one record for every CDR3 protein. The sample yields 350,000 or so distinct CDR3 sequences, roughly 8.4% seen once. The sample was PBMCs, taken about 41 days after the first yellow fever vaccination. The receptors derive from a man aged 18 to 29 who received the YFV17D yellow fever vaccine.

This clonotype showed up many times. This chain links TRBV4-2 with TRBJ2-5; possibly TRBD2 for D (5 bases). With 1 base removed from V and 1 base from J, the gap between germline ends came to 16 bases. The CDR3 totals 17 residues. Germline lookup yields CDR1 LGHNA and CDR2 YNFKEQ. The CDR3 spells CASSQVSTGLLQETQYF. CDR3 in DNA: TGTGCCAGCAGCCAAGTTTCCACCGGACTGCTCCAAGAGACCCAGTACTTC.

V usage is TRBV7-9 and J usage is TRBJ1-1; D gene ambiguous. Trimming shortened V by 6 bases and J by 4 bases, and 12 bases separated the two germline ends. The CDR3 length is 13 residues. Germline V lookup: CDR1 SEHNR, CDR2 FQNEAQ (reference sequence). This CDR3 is CASRAVTSTEAFF. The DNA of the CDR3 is TGTGCCAGCAGAGCCGTCACGAGCACTGAAGCTTTCTTT.

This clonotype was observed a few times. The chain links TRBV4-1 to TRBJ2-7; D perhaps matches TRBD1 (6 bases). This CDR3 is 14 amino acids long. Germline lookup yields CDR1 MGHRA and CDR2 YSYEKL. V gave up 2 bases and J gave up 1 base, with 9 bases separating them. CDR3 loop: CASSQNTGSYEQYV. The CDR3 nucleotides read TGCGCCAGCAGCCAAAACACAGGGTCCTACGAGCAGTACGTC.

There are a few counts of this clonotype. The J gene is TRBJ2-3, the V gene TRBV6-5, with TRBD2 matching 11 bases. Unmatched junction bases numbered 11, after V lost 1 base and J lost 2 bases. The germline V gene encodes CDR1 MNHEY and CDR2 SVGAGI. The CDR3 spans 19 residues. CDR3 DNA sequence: TGTGCCAGCAGTTACTATGATCCCGGACTAGCGGGCTTCACAGATACGCAGTATTTT. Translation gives CASSYYDPGLAGFTDTQYF.